This is a list of T cell receptor beta chains from one sample in a study of Graves' ophthalmopathy and Graves' hyperthyroidism. TCRdb itself ran the multiplex PCR reads through MiXCR, one entry per CDR3 protein. The sample includes 150,000 to 200,000 distinct CDR3 sequences, about two fifths of them seen just once. Sequenced input: peripheral blood. Receptors were obtained from a man aged 30 to 45 with Graves' ophthalmopathy. Both conserved end residues are part of each CDR3. The D gene is left open where the match is weak. Only part of the rows carry a size: once, few, many, or a class if the clone is expanded.

clone_size	cdr3_length	v_call	j_call	d_call	cdr3_aa	cdr3_nt
NA	11	TRBV19	TRBJ1-5	NA	CASSEWGAQHF	TGTGCCAGTAGCGAGTGGGGAGCCCAGCATTTT
NA	13	TRBV19	TRBJ1-2	NA	CASSIAGSYGYTF	TGTGCCAGTAGTATCGCAGGTTCCTATGGCTACACCTTC
NA	12	TRBV6-5	TRBJ1-1	NA	CASSYPGSEAFF	TGTGCCAGCAGTTACCCTGGGAGTGAAGCTTTCTTT
many	16	TRBV11-2	TRBJ2-7	TRBD2	CASSGQGLAGGYEQYF	TGTGCCAGCAGCGGCCAGGGCCTAGCGGGAGGGTACGAGCAGTACTTC
few	13	TRBV11-1	TRBJ2-7	NA	CASSLGTLYKQYF	TGTGCCAGCAGCTTAGGGACCCTCTACAAGCAATACTTC
NA	12	TRBV6-5	TRBJ1-5	NA	CASSYGDQPQHF	TGTGCCAGCAGTTACGGGGATCAGCCCCAGCATTTT
NA	13	TRBV27	TRBJ1-1	TRBD1	CASSPGGGTEAFF	TGTGCCAGCAGTCCAGGGGGAGGCACTGAAGCTTTCTTT
many	14	TRBV6-5	TRBJ2-7	NA	CASSYSTLAHEQYF	TGTGCCAGCAGTTACTCAACTCTAGCGCACGAGCAGTACTTC
NA	14	TRBV19	TRBJ1-2	NA	CASKRWDPSYGYTF	TGTGCCAGTAAGCGTTGGGACCCCTCCTATGGCTACACCTTC
once	13	TRBV28	TRBJ1-2	NA	CASRATTGSGYTF	TGTGCCAGCAGGGCCACGACAGGAAGTGGCTACACCTTC
many	14	TRBV3-1	TRBJ1-1	NA	CASSPRGGNTEAFF	TGTGCCAGCAGCCCTAGGGGGGGGAACACTGAAGCTTTCTTT
few	14	TRBV6-2/TRBV6-3	TRBJ1-1	NA	CASSYSAGSTQAFF	TGTGCCAGCAGTTATTCGGCAGGGTCAACGCAAGCTTTCTTT
few	15	TRBV7-2	TRBJ1-1	NA	CASSLALRQNTEAFF	TGTGCCAGCAGCTTAGCGCTCCGACAGAACACTGAAGCTTTCTTT
many	14	TRBV2	TRBJ2-7	TRBD1	CASSITQGESEQYF	TGTGCCAGCAGTATTACACAGGGGGAAAGCGAGCAGTACTTC
few	16	TRBV11-1	TRBJ2-7	TRBD2	CASSLAGLAGGREQYF	TGTGCCAGCAGCTTAGCCGGACTAGCGGGAGGGCGCGAGCAGTACTTC
many	14	TRBV18	TRBJ2-7	NA	CASSPIGSSYEQYF	TGTGCCAGCTCACCTATCGGCAGTTCCTACGAGCAGTACTTC
NA	14	TRBV5-1	TRBJ2-5	NA	CASSHRTDQETQYF	TGCGCCAGCAGCCACCGGACAGATCAAGAGACCCAGTACTTC
few	14	TRBV7-2	TRBJ2-7	NA	CASSSPGHSYEQYF	TGTGCCAGCAGCTCCCCGGGCCACTCCTACGAGCAGTACTTC
NA	15	TRBV27	TRBJ2-7	NA	CASSFGGLVSYEQYF	TGTGCCAGCAGTTTCGGGGGGCTTGTATCCTACGAGCAGTACTTC
NA	17	TRBV28	TRBJ2-5	TRBD2	CASSDPFSGRFQETQYF	TGTGCCAGCAGTGACCCCTTTAGCGGGAGGTTCCAAGAGACCCAGTACTTC
NA	15	TRBV20-1	TRBJ1-1	NA	CSARDNVSPRGEAFF	TGCAGTGCTAGAGATAACGTTAGCCCGCGGGGTGAAGCTTTCTTT
NA	15	TRBV5-1	TRBJ2-5	NA	CASSRRGQPQETQYF	TGCGCCAGCAGCCGGAGGGGGCAACCACAAGAGACCCAGTACTTC
NA	15	TRBV28	TRBJ2-5	NA	CASSFYGGPGETQYF	TGTGCCAGCAGTTTTTACGGAGGCCCAGGGGAGACCCAGTACTTC
NA	14	TRBV20-1	TRBJ2-7	NA	CSALTDSSYEEQYF	TGCAGTGCTCTCACGGACAGTTCCTACGAAGAGCAGTACTTC
many	14	TRBV13	TRBJ2-7	NA	CASSVGLYYYEQYF	TGTGCCAGCAGCGTCGGGTTGTATTACTACGAGCAGTACTTC
many	17	TRBV18	TRBJ2-5	TRBD2	CASSPPSPSGNQETQYF	TGTGCCAGCTCACCACCGAGCCCTAGCGGCAACCAAGAGACCCAGTACTTC
once	12	TRBV7-2	TRBJ1-5	TRBD1	CASSWGQQPQHF	TGTGCCAGCAGCTGGGGACAGCAGCCCCAGCATTTT
many	12	TRBV2	TRBJ2-5	NA	CASSPRVETQYF	TGTGCCAGCAGCCCCAGGGTAGAGACCCAGTACTTC
NA	14	TRBV6-2/TRBV6-3	TRBJ2-7	NA	CASSYGSASYEQYF	TGTGCCAGCAGTTACGGGAGTGCGTCCTACGAGCAGTACTTC
many	13	TRBV12-3/TRBV12-4	TRBJ2-7	NA	CASSPTGLYEQYF	TGTGCCAGCAGTCCGACTGGCCTCTACGAGCAGTACTTC
many	13	TRBV29-1	TRBJ2-5	TRBD2	CSGGGTVQETQYF	TGCAGCGGGGGGGGGACCGTTCAAGAGACCCAGTACTTC
many	15	TRBV19	TRBJ1-5	NA	CASSTRDVLYQPQHF	TGTGCCAGTAGTACCAGGGACGTGCTTTATCAGCCCCAGCATTTT
NA	15	TRBV6-1	TRBJ2-2	TRBD1	CASSEVRTGHGELFF	TGTGCCAGCAGTGAAGTTCGGACAGGTCACGGGGAGCTGTTTTTT
many	14	TRBV28	TRBJ2-7	NA	CASSFTGVVYEQYF	TGTGCCAGCAGTTTCACCGGGGTCGTCTACGAGCAGTACTTC
many	16	TRBV6-2/TRBV6-3	TRBJ1-5	NA	CASTGTYGTGIEPQHF	TGTGCCAGCACTGGGACATACGGGACCGGTATTGAGCCCCAGCATTTT
many	18	TRBV6-5	TRBJ1-6	TRBD1	CASTRLPGTGTYNSPLHF	TGTGCCAGCACCCGCTTACCCGGGACAGGGACTTATAATTCACCCCTCCACTTT
few	15	TRBV27	TRBJ1-3	NA	CASSLRQSSGNTIYF	TGTGCCAGCAGTTTACGGCAGAGCTCTGGAAACACCATATATTTT
many	14	TRBV4-3	TRBJ1-5	NA	CASSQDVGHQPQHF	TGCGCCAGCAGCCAAGATGTAGGCCATCAGCCCCAGCATTTT
NA	15	TRBV11-2	TRBJ2-5	NA	CASSWGGGSTETQYF	TGTGCCAGCAGCTGGGGAGGCGGTTCAACGGAGACCCAGTACTTC
many	14	TRBV28	TRBJ1-2	NA	CAVLGGPTLEGYTF	TGTGCCGTCCTCGGGGGCCCGACTTTGGAAGGCTACACCTTC
many	15	TRBV6-5	TRBJ1-1	TRBD1	CASSYSTGGDTEAFF	TGTGCCAGCAGTTACTCGACAGGGGGTGACACTGAAGCTTTCTTT
many	15	TRBV19	TRBJ2-7	TRBD2	CASSIGSGRLYEQYF	TGTGCCAGTAGTATAGGTAGCGGGAGGCTCTACGAGCAGTACTTC
NA	16	TRBV6-2/TRBV6-3	TRBJ1-1	NA	CASGMGVGNMNTEAFF	TGTGCCAGCGGGATGGGAGTGGGCAATATGAACACTGAAGCTTTCTTT
many	16	TRBV14	TRBJ2-2	NA	CASSQDRGPYTGELFF	TGTGCCAGCAGCCAAGATAGAGGGCCTTACACCGGGGAGCTGTTTTTT
NA	12	TRBV20-1	TRBJ2-5	NA	CSADPGTETQYF	TGCAGTGCCGATCCGGGCACAGAGACCCAGTACTTC
many	16	TRBV12-5	TRBJ2-7	NA	CASGLVQGLRGGEQYF	TGTGCTAGTGGTTTGGTACAGGGACTAAGAGGTGGGGAGCAGTACTTC
many	15	TRBV7-8	TRBJ1-5	NA	CASSLYENSNQPQHF	TGTGCCAGCAGCTTATATGAGAATAGCAATCAGCCCCAGCATTTT
once	13	TRBV6-1	TRBJ2-7	NA	CASSDWAGYEQYF	TGTGCCAGCAGTGACTGGGCTGGGTACGAGCAGTACTTC
NA	18	TRBV7-8	TRBJ2-2	NA	CASSKYRGRDLRTGELFF	TGTGCCAGCAGCAAGTATCGTGGACGGGACTTACGCACCGGGGAGCTGTTTTTT
once	16	TRBV11-2	TRBJ1-5	NA	CASSLVGTGAGQPQHF	TGTGCCAGCAGCTTAGTGGGGACGGGGGCCGGGCAGCCCCAGCATTTT
NA	13	TRBV6-1	TRBJ1-2	TRBD1	CASRDRSIYGYTF	TGTGCCAGCCGGGACAGGAGTATCTATGGCTACACCTTC
many	14	TRBV25-1	TRBJ2-7	NA	CASRAGTPRDEQYF	TGTGCCAGCAGGGCCGGGACACCGAGGGACGAGCAGTACTTC
many	15	TRBV7-2	TRBJ1-1	NA	CASSARRGRDTEAFF	TGTGCCAGCAGCGCCCGGCGGGGTCGGGACACTGAAGCTTTCTTT